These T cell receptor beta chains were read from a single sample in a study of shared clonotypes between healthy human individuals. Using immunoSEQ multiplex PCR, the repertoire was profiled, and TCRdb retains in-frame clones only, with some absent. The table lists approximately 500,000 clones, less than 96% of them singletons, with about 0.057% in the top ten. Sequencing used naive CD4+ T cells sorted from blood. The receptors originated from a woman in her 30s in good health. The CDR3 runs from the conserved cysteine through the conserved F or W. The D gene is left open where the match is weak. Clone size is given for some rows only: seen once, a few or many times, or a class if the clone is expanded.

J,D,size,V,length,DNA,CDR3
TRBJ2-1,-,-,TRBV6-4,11,TGTGCCAGCAGTGAGAGAAATGAGCAGTTCTTC,CASSERNEQFF
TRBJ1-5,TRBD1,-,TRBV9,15,TGTGCCAGCAGCGTAACAGGGGACAGGGATCAGCCCCAGCATTTT,CASSVTGDRDQPQHF
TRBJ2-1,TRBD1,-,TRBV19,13,TGTGCCAGCCGCGGACAGGTGGACAATGAGCAGTTCTTC,CASRGQVDNEQFF
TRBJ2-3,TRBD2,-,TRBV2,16,TGTGCCAGCAGACGGCTCGGAGTAGCGGGAGGAGATACGCAGTATTTT,CASRRLGVAGGDTQYF
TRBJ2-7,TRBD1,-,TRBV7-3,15,TGTGCCAGCAGCGAGGGACAGGGTTCATTTTACGAGCAGTACTTC,CASSEGQGSFYEQYF
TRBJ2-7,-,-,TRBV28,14,TGTGCCAGCAGTTTTCAGGGCAACGTCAGGGAGCAGTACTTC,CASSFQGNVREQYF
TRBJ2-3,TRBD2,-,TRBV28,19,TGTGCCAGCAGTTTGATGGGATGGGGGGGATTAGTGAACACAGATACGCAGTATTTT,CASSLMGWGGLVNTDTQYF
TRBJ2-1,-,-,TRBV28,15,TGTGCCAGCAGTGTAGGAGAGGAATCCTACAATGAGCAGTTCTTC,CASSVGEESYNEQFF
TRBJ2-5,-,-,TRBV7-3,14,TGTGCCAGCAGTCGTGATACCGGGGTGGAGACCCAGTACTTC,CASSRDTGVETQYF
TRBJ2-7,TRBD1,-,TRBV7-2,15,TGTGCCAGCAGCCGCAGGGACAGCGGTATTTACGAGCAGTACTTC,CASSRRDSGIYEQYF
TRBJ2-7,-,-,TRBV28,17,TGTGCCAGCAGTTCTTATACGGACCGTAAGAGCTCCTACGAGCAGTACTTC,CASSSYTDRKSSYEQYF
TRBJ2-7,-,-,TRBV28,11,TGTGCCAGCAGGAGGGGTTACGAGCAGTACTTC,CASRRGYEQYF
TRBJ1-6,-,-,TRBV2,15,TGTGCCAGCAGTTCGGACAGATGGTATAACTCACCCCTCCACTTT,CASSSDRWYNSPLHF
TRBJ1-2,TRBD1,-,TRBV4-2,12,TGTGCCAGCAGCCAGGACAGGGGAGGCTACACCTTC,CASSQDRGGYTF
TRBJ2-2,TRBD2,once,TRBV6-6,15,TGTGCCAGCAGAAAAAGCGGGGATAACACCGGGGAGCTGTTTTTT,CASRKSGDNTGELFF
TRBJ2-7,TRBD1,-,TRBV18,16,TGTGCCAGCTCACAGAATAACCGGGACAGCTCCTACGAGCAGTACTTC,CASSQNNRDSSYEQYF
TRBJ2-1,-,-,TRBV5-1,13,TGCGCCAGCGCGGTGAGGGTAGCGAATGAGCAGTTCTTC,CASAVRVANEQFF
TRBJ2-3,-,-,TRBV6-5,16,TGTGCCAGCAGTTACAACTCCTGGACTAGCACAGATACGCAGTATTTT,CASSYNSWTSTDTQYF
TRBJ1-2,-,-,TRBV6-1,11,TGTGCCAGCAGTCCTGCTTTTGGCTACACCTTC,CASSPAFGYTF
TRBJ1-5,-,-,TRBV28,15,TGTGCCAGCACCCTATCCCCCCCGGGAGATCAGCCCCAGCATTTT,CASTLSPPGDQPQHF
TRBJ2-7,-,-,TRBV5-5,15,TGTGCCAGCAGCACCAGGGGACCTCAACTCTACGAGCAGTACTTC,CASSTRGPQLYEQYF
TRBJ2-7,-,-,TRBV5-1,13,TGCGCCAGCAGCCCCGCCAAAGGGTACGAGCAGTACTTC,CASSPAKGYEQYF
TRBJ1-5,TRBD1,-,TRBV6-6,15,TGTGCCAGCAATCCGACAGGGTTTGGTAATCAGCCCCAGCATTTT,CASNPTGFGNQPQHF
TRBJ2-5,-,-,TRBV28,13,TGTGCCAGCAGTTTATGGGCGGAAGAGACCCAGTACTTC,CASSLWAEETQYF
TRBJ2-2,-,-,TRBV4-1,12,TGCGCCAGCAGCCCAAGCGCCGGGGAGCTGTTTTTT,CASSPSAGELFF
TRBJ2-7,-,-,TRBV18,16,TGTGCCAGCTCACTACCCGGCGGGGCCTACTCCTACGAGCAGTACTTC,CASSLPGGAYSYEQYF
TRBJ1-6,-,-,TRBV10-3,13,TGTGCCGCCGGGAGGGAGGGTAATTCACCCCTCCACTTT,CAAGREGNSPLHF
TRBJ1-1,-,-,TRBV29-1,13,TGCAGCGTGGGGGGACGGATGAACACTGAAGCTTTCTTT,CSVGGRMNTEAFF
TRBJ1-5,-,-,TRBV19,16,TGTGCCAGTAGTATGGCGGACACCCTTAGCAATCAGCCCCAGCATTTT,CASSMADTLSNQPQHF
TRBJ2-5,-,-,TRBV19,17,TGTGCCAGTAGTATAGGCCTCTTCCGGGACGGCATCGGGACCCAGTACTTC,CASSIGLFRDGIGTQYF
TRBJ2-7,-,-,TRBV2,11,TGTGCCAGCAGTGACGTCCGCGAGCAGTACTTC,CASSDVREQYF
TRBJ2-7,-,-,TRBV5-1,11,TGCGCCAGCAGCTTCGATAACGAGCAGTACTTC,CASSFDNEQYF
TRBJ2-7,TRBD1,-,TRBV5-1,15,TGCGCCAGCAGCCCTAAGACAGGGGGGAACTACGAGCAGTACTTC,CASSPKTGGNYEQYF
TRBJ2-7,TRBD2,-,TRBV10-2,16,TGCGCCAGCACGCCAGGGACTAAGAAAGGCTCCTACGAGCAGTACTTC,CASTPGTKKGSYEQYF
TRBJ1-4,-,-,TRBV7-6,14,TGTGCCAGCAGCTTCGGCCCTGGAGGAGAAAAACTGTTTTTT,CASSFGPGGEKLFF
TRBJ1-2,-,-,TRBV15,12,TGTGCCACCAGCACGGGGGGCGTTGGCTACACCTTC,CATSTGGVGYTF
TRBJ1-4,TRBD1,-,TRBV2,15,TGTGCCAGCAGTGAAGAAACAGGGGGGGAGGAAAAACTGTTTTTT,CASSEETGGEEKLFF
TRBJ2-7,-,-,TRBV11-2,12,TGTGCCAGCAGCTTCGCCGCATACGAGCAGTACTTC,CASSFAAYEQYF
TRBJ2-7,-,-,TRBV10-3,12,TGTGCCATCAAGGGACGGCAATACGAGCAGTACTTC,CAIKGRQYEQYF
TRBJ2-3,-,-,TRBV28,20,TGTGCCAGCAGTTCTGTCTCCGGGACACCCCAAACGAGCCGCACAGATACGCAGTATTTT,CASSSVSGTPQTSRTDTQYF
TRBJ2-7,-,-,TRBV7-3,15,TGTGCCAGCAGCTTAGAGAAACTAGTGACCTACGAGCAGTACTTC,CASSLEKLVTYEQYF
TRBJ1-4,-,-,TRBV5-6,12,TGTGCCAGCAGCTTAGGTGGGGAAAAACTGTTTTTT,CASSLGGEKLFF
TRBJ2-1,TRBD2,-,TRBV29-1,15,TGCAGCGGCCGACTAGCGGGAGGGGCCTACAATGAGCAGTTCTTC,CSGRLAGGAYNEQFF
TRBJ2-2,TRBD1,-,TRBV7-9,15,TGTGCCAGCAGCTCGGACAGGGCCAACACCGGGGAGCTGTTTTTT,CASSSDRANTGELFF
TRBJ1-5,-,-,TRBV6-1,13,TGTGCCAGCAATTTCTTGCGGAATCAGCCCCAGCATTTT,CASNFLRNQPQHF
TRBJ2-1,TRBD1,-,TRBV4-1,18,TGCGCCAGCAGCCAGATAAACAGGGGGATAAGCTCCTACAATGAGCAGTTCTTC,CASSQINRGISSYNEQFF
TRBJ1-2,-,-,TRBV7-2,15,TGTGCCAGCAGCTTAGTAATGCGGGGGGCAGGTGGCTACACCTTC,CASSLVMRGAGGYTF
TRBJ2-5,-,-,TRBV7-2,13,TGTGCCAGCAGCTTAGTTCTGGGAGAGACCCAGTACTTC,CASSLVLGETQYF